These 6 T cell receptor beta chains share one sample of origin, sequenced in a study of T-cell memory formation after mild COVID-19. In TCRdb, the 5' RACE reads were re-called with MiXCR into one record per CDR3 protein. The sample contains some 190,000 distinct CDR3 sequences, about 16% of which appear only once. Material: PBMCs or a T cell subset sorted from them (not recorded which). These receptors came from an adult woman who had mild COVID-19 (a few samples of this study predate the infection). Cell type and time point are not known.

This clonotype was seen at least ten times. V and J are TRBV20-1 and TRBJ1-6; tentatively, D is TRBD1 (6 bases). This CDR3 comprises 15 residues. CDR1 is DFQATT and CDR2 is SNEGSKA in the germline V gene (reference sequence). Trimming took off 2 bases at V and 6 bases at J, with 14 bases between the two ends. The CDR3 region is CSARPSDSINSPLHF. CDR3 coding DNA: TGCAGTGCTAGACCCTCGGACAGCATTAATTCACCCCTCCACTTT.

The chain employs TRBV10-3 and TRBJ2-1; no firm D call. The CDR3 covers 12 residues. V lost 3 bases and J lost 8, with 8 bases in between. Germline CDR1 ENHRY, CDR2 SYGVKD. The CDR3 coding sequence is TGTGCCATCAGTGAAATTGTCTATGAGCAGTTCTTC. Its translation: CAISEIVYEQFF.

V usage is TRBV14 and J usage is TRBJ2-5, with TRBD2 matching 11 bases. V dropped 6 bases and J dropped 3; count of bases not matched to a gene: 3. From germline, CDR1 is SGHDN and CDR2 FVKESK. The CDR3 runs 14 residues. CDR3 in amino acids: CASRPTSGEETQYF. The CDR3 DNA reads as TGTGCCAGCAGGCCGACTAGCGGGGAAGAGACCCAGTACTTC.

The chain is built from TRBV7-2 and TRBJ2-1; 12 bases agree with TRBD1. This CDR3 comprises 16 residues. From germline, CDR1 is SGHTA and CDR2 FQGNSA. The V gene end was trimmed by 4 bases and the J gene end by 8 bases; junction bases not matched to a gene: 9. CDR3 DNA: TGTGCCAGCAGCTGGGGACAGGGGGCAACTTCTGATGAGCAGTTCTTC. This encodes CASSWGQGATSDEQFF.

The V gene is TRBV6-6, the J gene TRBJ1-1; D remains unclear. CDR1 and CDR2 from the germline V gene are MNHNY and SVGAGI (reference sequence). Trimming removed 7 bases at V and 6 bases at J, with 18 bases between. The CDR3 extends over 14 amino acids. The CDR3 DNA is TGTGCCAGCACCCAAACAAACCTGCCCCCTGAAGCTTTCTTT. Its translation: CASTQTNLPPEAFF.

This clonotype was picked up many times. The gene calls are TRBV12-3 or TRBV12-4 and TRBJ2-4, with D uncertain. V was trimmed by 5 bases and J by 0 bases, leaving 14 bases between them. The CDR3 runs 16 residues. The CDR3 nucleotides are TGTGCCAGCAGTCCCGGGCCCTCCCTAGCCAAAAACATTCAGTACTTC. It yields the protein CASSPGPSLAKNIQYF.